One T cell receptor (beta chain) is described in this entry. The CDR3 loop spans 15 amino acids. Germline V gene data show CDR1 as SEHNR and CDR2 as FQNEAQ (reference sequence). Trimming cost V 2 bases and J 9 bases; bases outside gene matches: 10. This sample is part of a study of blood T cell repertoires in COVID-19. Study-wide context: Nucleic acid was either cDNA or gDNA, and it came from T cells, B-cell-depleted T cells, or PBMCs.

Per the authors' pipeline: Amplification from reference gene primers served as the basis for estimated nucleated cell counts. Clones were sequenced by immunoSEQ multiplex PCR, and TCRdb holds only the in-frame ones, with some missing. The V and J calls and clone size come from that table; D and trimming were worked out from the DNA. The table includes 220,000 or so clones, around 83% detected once. Followed longitudinally, the Seattle patients had been enrolled during active infection. The rearrangement joins TRBV7-9 to TRBJ2-1, with 7 bases matching TRBD2. The sample consisted of peripheral blood. The TCR sequence derives from a woman older than 75 with COVID-19, enrolled during active disease. In nucleotides, the CDR3 is TGTGCCAGCAGCTTAACGGGGGGAACCGCCCGTGAGCAGTTCTTC. It specifies CASSLTGGTAREQFF.